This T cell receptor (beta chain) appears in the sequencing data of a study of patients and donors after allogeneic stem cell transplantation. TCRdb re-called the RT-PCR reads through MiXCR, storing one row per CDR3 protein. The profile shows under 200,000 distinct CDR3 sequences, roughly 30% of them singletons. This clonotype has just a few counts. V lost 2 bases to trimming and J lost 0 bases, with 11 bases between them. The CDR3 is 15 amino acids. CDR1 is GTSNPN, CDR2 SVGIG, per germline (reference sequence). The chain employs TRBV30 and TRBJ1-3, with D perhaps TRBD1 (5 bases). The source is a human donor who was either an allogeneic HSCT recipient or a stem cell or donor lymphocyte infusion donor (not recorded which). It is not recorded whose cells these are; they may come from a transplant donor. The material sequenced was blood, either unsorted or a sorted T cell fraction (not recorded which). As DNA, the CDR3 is TGTGCCTGGAGTATGACAGATCCCTCTGGAAACACCATATATTTT. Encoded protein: CAWSMTDPSGNTIYF.